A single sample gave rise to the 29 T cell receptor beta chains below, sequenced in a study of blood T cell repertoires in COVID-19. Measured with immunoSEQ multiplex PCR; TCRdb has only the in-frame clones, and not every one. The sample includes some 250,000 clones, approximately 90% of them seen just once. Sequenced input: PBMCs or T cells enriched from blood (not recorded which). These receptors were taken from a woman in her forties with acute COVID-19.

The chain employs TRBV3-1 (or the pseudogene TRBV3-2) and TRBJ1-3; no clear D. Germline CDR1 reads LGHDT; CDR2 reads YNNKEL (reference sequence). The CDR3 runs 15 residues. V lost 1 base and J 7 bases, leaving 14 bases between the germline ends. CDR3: CASSQGATQRNTIYF. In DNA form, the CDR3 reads TGTGCCAGCAGCCAAGGAGCCACGCAGAGGAACACCATATATTTT.

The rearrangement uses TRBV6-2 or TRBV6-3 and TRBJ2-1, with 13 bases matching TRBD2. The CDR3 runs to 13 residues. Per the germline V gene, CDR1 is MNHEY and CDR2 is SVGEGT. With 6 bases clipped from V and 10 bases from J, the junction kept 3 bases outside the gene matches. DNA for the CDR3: TGTGCCAGCAGCATGGGACTAGCGGGAGAGCAGTTCTTC. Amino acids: CASSMGLAGEQFF.

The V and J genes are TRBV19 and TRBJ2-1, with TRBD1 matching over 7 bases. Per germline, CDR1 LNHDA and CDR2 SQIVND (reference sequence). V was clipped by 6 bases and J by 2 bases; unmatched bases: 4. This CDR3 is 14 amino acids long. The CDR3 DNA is TGTGCCAGTAGCCCGGGACAGCCCTACAATGAGCAGTTCTTC. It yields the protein CASSPGQPYNEQFF. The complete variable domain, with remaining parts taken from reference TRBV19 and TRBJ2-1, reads DGGITQSPKYLFRKEGQNVTLSCEQNLNHDAMYWYRQDPGQGLRLIYYSQIVNDFQKGDIAEGYSVSREKKESFPLTVTSAQKNPTAFYLCASSPGQPYNEQFFGPGTRLTVL.

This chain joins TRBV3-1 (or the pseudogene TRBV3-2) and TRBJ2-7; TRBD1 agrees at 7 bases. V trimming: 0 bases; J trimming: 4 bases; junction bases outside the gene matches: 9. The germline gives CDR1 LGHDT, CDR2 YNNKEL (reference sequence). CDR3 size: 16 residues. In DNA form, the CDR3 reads TGTGCCAGCAGCCAAGATCAGATGACAGGGACATACGAGCAGTACTTC. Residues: CASSQDQMTGTYEQYF.

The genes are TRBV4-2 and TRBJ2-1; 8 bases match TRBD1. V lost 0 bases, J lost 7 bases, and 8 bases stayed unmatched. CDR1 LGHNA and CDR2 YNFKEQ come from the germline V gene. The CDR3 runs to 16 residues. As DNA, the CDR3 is TGTGCCAGCAGCCAAGAGAGGCAGGGGGCGAGGAATGAGCAGTTCTTC. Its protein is CASSQERQGARNEQFF.

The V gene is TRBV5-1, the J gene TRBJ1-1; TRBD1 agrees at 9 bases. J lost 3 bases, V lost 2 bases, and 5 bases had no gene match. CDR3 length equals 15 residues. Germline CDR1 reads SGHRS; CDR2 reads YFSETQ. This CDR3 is CASSFTGGMDTEAFF. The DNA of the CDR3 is TGCGCCAGCAGCTTTACAGGGGGCATGGACACTGAAGCTTTCTTT.

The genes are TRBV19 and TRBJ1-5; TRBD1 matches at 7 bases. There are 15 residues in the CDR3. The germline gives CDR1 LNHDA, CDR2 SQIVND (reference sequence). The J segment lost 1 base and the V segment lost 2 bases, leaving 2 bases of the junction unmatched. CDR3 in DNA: TGTGCCAGTAGTATACCGGACAGGAGCAATCAGCCCCAGCATTTT. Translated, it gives CASSIPDRSNQPQHF.

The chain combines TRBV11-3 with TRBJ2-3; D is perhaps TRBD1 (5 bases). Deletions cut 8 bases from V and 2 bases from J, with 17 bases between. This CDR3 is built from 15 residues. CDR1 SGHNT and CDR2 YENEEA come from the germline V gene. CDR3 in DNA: TGTGCCAGCTCGGAAGGGGCAAAATTCACAGATACGCAGTATTTT. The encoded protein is CASSEGAKFTDTQYF.

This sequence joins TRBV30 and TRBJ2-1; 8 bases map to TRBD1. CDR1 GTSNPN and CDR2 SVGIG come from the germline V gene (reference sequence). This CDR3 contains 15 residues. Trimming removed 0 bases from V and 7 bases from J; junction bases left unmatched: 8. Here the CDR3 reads CAWSVVGQGGNEQFF. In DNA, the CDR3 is TGTGCCTGGAGTGTAGTTGGACAGGGTGGAAATGAGCAGTTCTTC.

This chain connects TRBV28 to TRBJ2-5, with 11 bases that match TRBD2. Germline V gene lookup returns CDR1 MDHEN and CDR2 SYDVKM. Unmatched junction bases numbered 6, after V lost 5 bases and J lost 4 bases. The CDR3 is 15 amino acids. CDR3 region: CASSSASGGTETQYF. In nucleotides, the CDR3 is TGTGCCAGCAGTAGCGCTAGCGGGGGGACAGAGACCCAGTACTTC.

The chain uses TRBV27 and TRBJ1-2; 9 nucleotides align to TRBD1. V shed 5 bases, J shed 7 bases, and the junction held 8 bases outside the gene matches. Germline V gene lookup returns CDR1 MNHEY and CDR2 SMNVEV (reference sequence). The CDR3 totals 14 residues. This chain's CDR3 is CASSTTGGAGGYTF. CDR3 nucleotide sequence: TGTGCCAGCAGTACTACAGGGGGCGCAGGTGGCTACACCTTC.

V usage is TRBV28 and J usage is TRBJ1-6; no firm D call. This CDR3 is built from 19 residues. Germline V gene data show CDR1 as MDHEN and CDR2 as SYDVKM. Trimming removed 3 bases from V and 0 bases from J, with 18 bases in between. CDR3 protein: CASSFPRRRQSSYNSPLHF. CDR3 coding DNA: TGTGCCAGCAGTTTCCCGAGGAGGAGGCAAAGCTCCTATAATTCACCCCTCCACTTT.

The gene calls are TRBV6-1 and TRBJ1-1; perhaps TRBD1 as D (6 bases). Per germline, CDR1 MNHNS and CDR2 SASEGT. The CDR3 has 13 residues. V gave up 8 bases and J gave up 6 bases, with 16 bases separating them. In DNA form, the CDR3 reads TGTGCCAGCGCGGCAGGGGTGGTCGCTGAAGCTTTCTTT. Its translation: CASAAGVVAEAFF.

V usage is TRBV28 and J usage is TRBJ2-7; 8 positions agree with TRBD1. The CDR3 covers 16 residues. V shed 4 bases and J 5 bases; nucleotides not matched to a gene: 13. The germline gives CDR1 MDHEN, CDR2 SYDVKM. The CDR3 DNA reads TGTGCCAGCAGTTCGCGACGGACAGGGTGGCGCGACGAGCAGTACTTC. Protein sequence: CASSSRRTGWRDEQYF. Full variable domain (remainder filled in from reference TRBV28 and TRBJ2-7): DVKVTQSSRYLVKRTGEKVFLECVQDMDHENMFWYRQDPGLGLRLIYFSYDVKMKEKGDIPEGYSVSREKKERFSLILESASTNQTSMYLCASSSRRTGWRDEQYFGPGTRLTVT.

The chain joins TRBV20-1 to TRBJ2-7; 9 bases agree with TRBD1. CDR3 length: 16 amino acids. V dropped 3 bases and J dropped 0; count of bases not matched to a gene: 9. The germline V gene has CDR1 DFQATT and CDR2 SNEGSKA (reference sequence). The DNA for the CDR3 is TGCAGTGCTAGTAAAACCGGGACAGGGAGCTCCTACGAGCAGTACTTC. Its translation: CSASKTGTGSSYEQYF.

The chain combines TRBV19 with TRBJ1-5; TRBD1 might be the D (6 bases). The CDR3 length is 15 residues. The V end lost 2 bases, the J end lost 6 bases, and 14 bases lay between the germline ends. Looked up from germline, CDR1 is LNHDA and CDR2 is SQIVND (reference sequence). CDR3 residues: CASSISGGAGQPQHF. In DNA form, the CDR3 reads TGTGCCAGTAGTATAAGTGGGGGCGCGGGTCAGCCCCAGCATTTT.

The CDR3 DNA is TGTGCCAGCAGCTTGCGTTTGGTAGCGGGGCTCACCGGGGAGCTGTTTTTT. Translating it yields CASSLRLVAGLTGELFF. This chain uses TRBV5-4 with TRBJ2-2, with 8 bases matching TRBD2. Germline V gives CDR1 SGHNT, CDR2 YYREEE (reference sequence). This CDR3 is built from 17 residues. Trimming cost V 1 base and J 4 bases; bases outside gene matches: 9.

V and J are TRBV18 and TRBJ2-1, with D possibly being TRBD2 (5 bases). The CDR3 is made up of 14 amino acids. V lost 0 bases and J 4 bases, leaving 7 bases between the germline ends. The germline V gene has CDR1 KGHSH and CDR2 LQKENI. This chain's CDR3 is CASSPPPGYNEQFF. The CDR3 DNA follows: TGTGCCAGCTCACCACCCCCGGGGTACAATGAGCAGTTCTTC.

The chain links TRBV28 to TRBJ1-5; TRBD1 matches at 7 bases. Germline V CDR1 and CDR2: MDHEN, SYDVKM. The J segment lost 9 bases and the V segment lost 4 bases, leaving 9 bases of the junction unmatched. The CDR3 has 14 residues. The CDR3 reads CASSSRGPGGPQHF. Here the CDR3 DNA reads TGTGCCAGCAGTTCCAGGGGCCCAGGGGGGCCCCAGCATTTT.

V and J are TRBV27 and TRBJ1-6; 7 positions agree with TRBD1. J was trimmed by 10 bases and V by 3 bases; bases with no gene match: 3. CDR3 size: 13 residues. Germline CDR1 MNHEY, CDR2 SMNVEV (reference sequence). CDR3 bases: TGTGCCAGCAGTTTCGACAGGGCCTCACCCCTCCACTTT. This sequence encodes CASSFDRASPLHF.

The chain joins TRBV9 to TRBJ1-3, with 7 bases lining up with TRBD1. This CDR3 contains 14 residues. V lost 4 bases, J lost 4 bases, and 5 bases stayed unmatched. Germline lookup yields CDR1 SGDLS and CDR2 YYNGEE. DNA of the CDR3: TGTGCCAGCAGCATTGGGACAGCAGGAAACACCATATATTTT. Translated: CASSIGTAGNTIYF. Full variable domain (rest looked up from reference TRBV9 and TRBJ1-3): DSGVTQTPKHLITATGQRVTLRCSPRSGDLSVYWYQQSLDQGLQFLIQYYNGEERAKGNILERFSAQQFPDLHSELNLSSLELGDSALYFCASSIGTAGNTIYFGEGSWLTVV.

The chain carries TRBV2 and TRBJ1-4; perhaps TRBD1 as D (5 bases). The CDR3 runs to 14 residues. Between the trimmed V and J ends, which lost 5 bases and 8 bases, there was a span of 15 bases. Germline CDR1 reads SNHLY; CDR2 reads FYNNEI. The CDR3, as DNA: TGTGCCAGCAGTTCCGGGACTCACGGCGAAAAACTGTTTTTT. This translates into CASSSGTHGEKLFF.

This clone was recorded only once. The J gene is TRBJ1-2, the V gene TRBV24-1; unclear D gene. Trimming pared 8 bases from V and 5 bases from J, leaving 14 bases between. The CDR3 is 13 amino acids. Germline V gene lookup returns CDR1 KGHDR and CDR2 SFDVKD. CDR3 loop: CATNLRIEYGYTF. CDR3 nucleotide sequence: TGTGCCACCAACTTAAGAATAGAATATGGCTACACCTTC.

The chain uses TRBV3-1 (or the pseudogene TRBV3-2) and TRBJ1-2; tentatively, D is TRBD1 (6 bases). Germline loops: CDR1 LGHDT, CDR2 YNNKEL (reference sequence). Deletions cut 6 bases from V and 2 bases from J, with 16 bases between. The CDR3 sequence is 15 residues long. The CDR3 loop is CASSQFWDNNYGYTF. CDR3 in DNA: TGTGCCAGCAGTCAATTCTGGGACAACAACTATGGCTACACCTTC.

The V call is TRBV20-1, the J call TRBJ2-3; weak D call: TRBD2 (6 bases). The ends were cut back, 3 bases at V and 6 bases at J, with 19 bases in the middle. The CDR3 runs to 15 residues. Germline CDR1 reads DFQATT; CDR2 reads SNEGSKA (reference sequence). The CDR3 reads CSASRSGSHMDTQYF. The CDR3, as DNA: TGCAGTGCTAGTAGGAGCGGGTCCCACATGGATACGCAGTATTTT.

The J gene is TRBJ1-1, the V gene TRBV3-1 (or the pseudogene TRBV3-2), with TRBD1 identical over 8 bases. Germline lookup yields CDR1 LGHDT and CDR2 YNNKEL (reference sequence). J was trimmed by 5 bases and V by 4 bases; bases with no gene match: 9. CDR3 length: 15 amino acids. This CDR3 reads CASSPRQGSNTEAFF. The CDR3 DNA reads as TGTGCCAGCAGCCCCAGACAGGGGTCGAATACTGAAGCTTTCTTT.

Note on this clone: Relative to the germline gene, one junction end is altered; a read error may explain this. This CDR3 reads CATSTGAGNEQFF. CDR3 nucleotide sequence: TGTGCCACCAGTACAGGGGCCGGGAATGAGCAGTTCTTC. The chain recombines TRBV27 with TRBJ2-1; 7 nucleotides align to TRBD1. Germline V gives CDR1 MNHEY, CDR2 SMNVEV (reference sequence). This CDR3 region has 13 residues.

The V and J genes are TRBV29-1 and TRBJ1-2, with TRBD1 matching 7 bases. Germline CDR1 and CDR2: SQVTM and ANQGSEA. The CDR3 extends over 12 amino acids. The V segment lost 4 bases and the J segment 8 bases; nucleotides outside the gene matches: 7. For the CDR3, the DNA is TGCAGCGTTGGGACAGGCCTTGAGGGCTACACCTTC. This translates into CSVGTGLEGYTF.

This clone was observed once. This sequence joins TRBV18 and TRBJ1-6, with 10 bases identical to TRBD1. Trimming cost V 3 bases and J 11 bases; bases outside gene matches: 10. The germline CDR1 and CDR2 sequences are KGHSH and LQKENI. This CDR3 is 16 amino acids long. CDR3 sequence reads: CASSPGTGVSDAPLHF. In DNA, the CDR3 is TGTGCCAGCTCACCCGGGACAGGGGTATCGGATGCACCCCTCCACTTT. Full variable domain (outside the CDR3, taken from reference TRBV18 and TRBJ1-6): NAGVMQNPRHLVRRRGQEARLRCSPMKGHSHVYWYRQLPEEGLKFMVYLQKENIIDESGMPKERFSAEFPKEGPSILRIQQVVRGDSAAYFCASSPGTGVSDAPLHFGNGTRLTVT.